These T cell receptor beta chains were read from a single sample in a study of glioma-infiltrating T cells. TCRdb reprocessed the multiplex PCR reads via MiXCR and lists one record per CDR3 protein. Here the sample spans approximately 190,000 distinct CDR3 sequences, roughly 32% being singletons. The specimen was glioma tissue, nonneoplastic brain tissue, or PBMCs (not recorded which). The receptor set was obtained from a human donor with low-grade glioma or glioblastoma, undergoing nonglioma brain surgery, or in good health (not recorded which). CDR3s include the opening cysteine and the closing phenylalanine or tryptophan. A D gene is named only where the DNA matches it firmly. Not every row has a clone size; where given, it reads once, few, many or a size class.

clone_size	j_call	d_call	v_call	cdr3_aa	cdr3_nt
-	TRBJ2-1	TRBD2	TRBV7-8	CATGTTVYNEKFF	TGTGCTACCGGGACTACAGTCTACAATGAGAAGTTCTTC
many	TRBJ2-7	TRBD1	TRBV7-7	CASSPDRLSEQYF	TGTGCCAGCAGCCCGGACAGGTTGAGTGAGCAGTACTTC
-	TRBJ1-3	TRBD1	TRBV20-1	CSAPVPRQGPNTIYF	TGCAGTGCTCCCGTACCGAGACAGGGCCCGAACACCATATATTTT
many	TRBJ2-1	-	TRBV2	CASSDWDPFREDNEQFF	TGTGCCAGCAGTGACTGGGACCCCTTTAGGGAGGACAATGAGCAGTTCTTC
many	TRBJ1-5	TRBD1	TRBV20-1	CSGTGGNQPQHF	TGCAGTGGGACAGGAGGGAATCAGCCCCAGCATTTT
few	TRBJ1-2	TRBD1	TRBV18	CASSPKGQEEVRGYTF	TGTGCCAGCTCACCGAAAGGACAGGAAGAAGTCCGGGGCTACACCTTC
-	TRBJ2-3	TRBD1	TRBV11-2	CASRKTGATDTQYF	TGTGCCAGCAGAAAAACAGGGGCTACAGATACGCAGTATTTT
-	TRBJ2-4	-	TRBV5-4	CASSLGQNLAKNIQYF	TGTGCCAGCAGCTTGGGACAGAATTTAGCCAAAAACATTCAGTACTTC
many	TRBJ1-6	TRBD1	TRBV27	CASSLWNYYRGSPLHF	TGTGCCAGCAGTTTATGGAACTATTACAGGGGTTCACCCCTCCACTTT
-	TRBJ2-7	-	TRBV11-2	CASSRTGYHEQYF	TGTGCCAGCAGCCGAACAGGGTACCACGAGCAGTACTTC
once	TRBJ2-7	TRBD1	TRBV19	CASRRQGYNEQYF	TGTGCCAGTAGGAGACAGGGGTACAACGAGCAGTACTTC
-	TRBJ2-7	-	TRBV2	CASSISYEQYF	TGTGCCAGCAGCATCTCCTACGAGCAGTACTTC
many	TRBJ1-1	-	TRBV29-1	CSVVSYTEAFF	TGCAGCGTTGTCAGTTACACTGAAGCTTTCTTT
-	TRBJ1-5	-	TRBV19	CASSIEVLTGKAPGNQPQHF	TGTGCCAGTAGTATAGAAGTTCTGACAGGTAAAGCGCCAGGCAATCAGCCCCAGCATTTT
many	TRBJ2-3	-	TRBV20-1	CSARDFRFNTDTQYF	TGCAGTGCTAGAGATTTCCGTTTCAACACAGATACGCAGTATTTT
many	TRBJ2-1	-	TRBV19	CASSIEGGLMSAYNEQFF	TGTGCCAGTAGTATAGAAGGCGGACTTATGTCTGCCTACAATGAGCAGTTCTTC
many	TRBJ1-5	TRBD1	TRBV28	CASSLWSPGQGAPYSNQPQHF	TGTGCCAGCAGTTTATGGAGCCCGGGACAGGGGGCCCCCTATAGCAATCAGCCCCAGCATTTT
-	TRBJ2-5	-	TRBV5-6	CASSFYRQETQYF	TGTGCCAGCAGCTTCTACCGGCAAGAGACCCAGTACTTC
-	TRBJ2-7	-	TRBV6-2/TRBV6-3	CASSYPIVYNEKYF	TGTGCCAGCAGTTACCCCATTGTATACAATGAGAAGTACTTC
-	TRBJ2-4	-	TRBV10-3	CAISEGWGSKNIQYF	TGTGCCATCAGTGAGGGGTGGGGGTCCAAAAACATTCAGTACTTC
-	TRBJ2-7	-	TRBV4-2	CASSQDRPLSSYNEQYF	TGTGCCAGCAGCCAGGATAGACCGCTATCCTCCTACAATGAGCAGTACTTC
many	TRBJ1-1	-	TRBV6-1	CASSLTVNTEAFF	TGTGCCAGCAGCCTGACAGTGAACACTGAAGCTTTCTTT
-	TRBJ2-3	-	TRBV9	CASSVELTTHLSTDTQYF	TGTGCCAGCAGCGTAGAATTGACTACCCACCTCAGCACAGATACGCAGTATTTT
many	TRBJ2-5	-	TRBV15	CATSRDLPEAQYF	TGTGCCACCAGCAGAGATCTCCCGGAGGCCCAGTACTTC
many	TRBJ2-3	TRBD2	TRBV7-2	CASSSLSLAGPRDTQYF	TGTGCCAGCAGCTCCCTGTCACTAGCGGGACCTAGGGATACGCAGTATTTT
-	TRBJ2-7	TRBD2	TRBV9	CANSVAGDLHEQYF	TGTGCCAACAGCGTAGCGGGAGACCTTCACGAGCAGTACTTC
-	TRBJ1-4	-	TRBV19	CASSKTGPANEKLFF	TGTGCCAGTAGTAAAACGGGACCGGCTAATGAAAAACTGTTTTTT
many	TRBJ2-1	-	TRBV4-1	CASSQPGRNNYNEQFF	TGCGCCAGCAGCCAACCCGGACGGAACAATTACAATGAGCAGTTCTTC
many	TRBJ2-3	-	TRBV4-1	CASSQEARADTQYF	TGCGCCAGCAGCCAAGAGGCTAGGGCAGATACGCAGTATTTT
many	TRBJ2-1	TRBD2	TRBV20-1	CSATRSGSSRGEQFF	TGCAGTGCCACCCGCAGCGGGAGTAGCCGTGGTGAGCAGTTCTTC
many	TRBJ1-3	TRBD1	TRBV28	CASSSPGQESGNTIYF	TGTGCCAGCAGTTCACCCGGACAGGAAAGTGGAAACACCATATATTTT
-	TRBJ2-2	TRBD2	TRBV7-9	CASGGGGLEVGELFF	TGTGCCAGCGGCGGGGGGGGACTGGAGGTCGGGGAGCTGTTTTTT
few	TRBJ1-3	TRBD1	TRBV11-2	CASSSDRGSGNTIYF	TGTGCCAGCAGCTCCGACAGGGGATCTGGAAACACCATATATTTT
-	TRBJ2-1	TRBD2	TRBV7-9	CASSYSGSYPVDEQFF	TGTGCCAGCAGCTATAGCGGGAGCTATCCTGTCGATGAGCAGTTCTTC
many	TRBJ2-5	-	TRBV6-1	CASSTPGRKEETQYF	TGTGCCAGCAGTACTCCGGGACGGAAGGAGGAGACCCAGTACTTC